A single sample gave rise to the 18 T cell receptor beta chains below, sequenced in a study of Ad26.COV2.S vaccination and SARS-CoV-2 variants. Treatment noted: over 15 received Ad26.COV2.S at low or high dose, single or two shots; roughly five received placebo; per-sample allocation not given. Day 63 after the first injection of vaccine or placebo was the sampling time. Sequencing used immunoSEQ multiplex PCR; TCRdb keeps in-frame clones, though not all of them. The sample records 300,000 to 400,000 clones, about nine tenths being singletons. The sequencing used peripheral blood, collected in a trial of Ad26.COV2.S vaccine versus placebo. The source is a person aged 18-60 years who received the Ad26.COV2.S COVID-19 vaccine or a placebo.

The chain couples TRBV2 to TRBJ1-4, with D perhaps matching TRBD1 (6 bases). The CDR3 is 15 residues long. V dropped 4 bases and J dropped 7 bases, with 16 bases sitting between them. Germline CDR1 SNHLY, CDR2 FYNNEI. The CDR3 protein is CASSVSGVGAEKLFF. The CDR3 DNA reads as TGTGCCAGCAGTGTTTCAGGGGTGGGGGCTGAAAAACTGTTTTTT. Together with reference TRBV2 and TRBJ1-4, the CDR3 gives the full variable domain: EPEVTQTPSHQVTQMGQEVILRCVPISNHLYFYWYRQILGQKVEFLVSFYNNEISEKSEIFDDQFSVERPDGSNFTLKIRSTKLEDSAMYFCASSVSGVGAEKLFFGSGTQLSVL.

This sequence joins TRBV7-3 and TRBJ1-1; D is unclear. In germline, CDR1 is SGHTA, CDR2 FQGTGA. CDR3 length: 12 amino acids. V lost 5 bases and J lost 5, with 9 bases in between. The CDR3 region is CASSPGSTEAFF. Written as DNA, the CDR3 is TGTGCCAGCAGCCCGGGGAGTACTGAAGCTTTCTTT.

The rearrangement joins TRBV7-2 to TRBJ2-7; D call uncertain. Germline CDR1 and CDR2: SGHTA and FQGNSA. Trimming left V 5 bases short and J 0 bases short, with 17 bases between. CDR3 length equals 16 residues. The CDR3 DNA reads TGTGCCAGCAGCCCTGGGGTTGACAAGACCTCCTACGAGCAGTACTTC. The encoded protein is CASSPGVDKTSYEQYF.

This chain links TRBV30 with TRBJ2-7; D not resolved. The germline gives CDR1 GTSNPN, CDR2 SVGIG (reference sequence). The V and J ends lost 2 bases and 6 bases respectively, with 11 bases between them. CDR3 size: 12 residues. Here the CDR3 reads CAWSLLWAEQYF. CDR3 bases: TGTGCCTGGAGTCTCCTTTGGGCCGAGCAGTACTTC.

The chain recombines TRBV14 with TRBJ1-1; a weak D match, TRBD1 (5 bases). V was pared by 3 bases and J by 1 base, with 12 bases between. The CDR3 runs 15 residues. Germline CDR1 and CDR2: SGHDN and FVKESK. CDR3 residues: CASSHWGHGNTEAFF. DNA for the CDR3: TGTGCCAGCAGCCATTGGGGCCATGGGAACACTGAAGCTTTCTTT.

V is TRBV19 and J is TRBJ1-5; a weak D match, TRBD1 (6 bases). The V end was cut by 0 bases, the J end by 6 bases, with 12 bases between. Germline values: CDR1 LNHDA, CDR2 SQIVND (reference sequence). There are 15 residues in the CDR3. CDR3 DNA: TGTGCCAGTAGTATAGATCTCAGGGGCAGTCAGCCCCAGCATTTT. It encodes CASSIDLRGSQPQHF.

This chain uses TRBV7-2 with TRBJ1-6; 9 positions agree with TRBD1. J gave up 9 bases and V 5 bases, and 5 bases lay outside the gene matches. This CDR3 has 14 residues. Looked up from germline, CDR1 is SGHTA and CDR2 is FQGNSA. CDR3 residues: CASSGGQGFSPLHF. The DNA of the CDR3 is TGTGCCAGCAGCGGGGGACAGGGCTTTTCACCCCTCCACTTT.

CDR3 loop: CASSFAGTFGSPLHF. For the CDR3, the DNA is TGTGCCAGCAGCTTCGCTGGGACCTTCGGTTCACCCCTCCACTTT. This chain joins TRBV5-6 and TRBJ1-6; possibly TRBD1 for D (5 bases). Germline values: CDR1 SGHDT, CDR2 YYEEEE. This CDR3 region has 15 residues. Trimming left V 2 bases short and J 9 bases short, with 15 bases between.

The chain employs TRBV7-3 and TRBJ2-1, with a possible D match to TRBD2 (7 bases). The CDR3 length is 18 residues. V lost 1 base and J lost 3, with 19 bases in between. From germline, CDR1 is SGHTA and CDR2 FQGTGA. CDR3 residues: CASSLSPPPGGLYNEQFF. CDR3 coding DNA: TGTGCCAGCAGCTTAAGTCCCCCGCCGGGGGGCCTCTACAATGAGCAGTTCTTC. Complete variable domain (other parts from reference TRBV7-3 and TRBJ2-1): GAGVSQTPSNKVTEKGKYVELRCDPISGHTALYWYRQSLGQGPEFLIYFQGTGAADDSGLPNDRFFAVRPEGSVSTLKIQRTERGDSAVYLCASSLSPPPGGLYNEQFFGPGTRLTVL.

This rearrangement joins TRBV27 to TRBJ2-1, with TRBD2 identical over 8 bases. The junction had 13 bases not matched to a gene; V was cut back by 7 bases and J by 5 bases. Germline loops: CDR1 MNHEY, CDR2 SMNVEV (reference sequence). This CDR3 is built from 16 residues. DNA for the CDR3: TGTGCCAGCACCTACATCCTCGGGGGGGGAAACAATGAGCAGTTCTTC. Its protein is CASTYILGGGNNEQFF.

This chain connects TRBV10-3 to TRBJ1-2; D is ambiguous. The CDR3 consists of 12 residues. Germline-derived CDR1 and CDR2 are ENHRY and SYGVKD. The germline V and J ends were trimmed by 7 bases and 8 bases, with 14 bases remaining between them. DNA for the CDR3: TGTGCCATCACGGACCCGACTGGGGGCTACACCTTC. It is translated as CAITDPTGGYTF.

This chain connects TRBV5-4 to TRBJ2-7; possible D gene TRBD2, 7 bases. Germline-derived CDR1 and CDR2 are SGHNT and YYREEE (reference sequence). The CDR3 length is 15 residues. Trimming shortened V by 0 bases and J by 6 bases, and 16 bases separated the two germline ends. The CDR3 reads CASSLGGTTGLEQYF. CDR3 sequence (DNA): TGTGCCAGCAGCTTGGGTGGGACTACAGGGCTCGAGCAGTACTTC.

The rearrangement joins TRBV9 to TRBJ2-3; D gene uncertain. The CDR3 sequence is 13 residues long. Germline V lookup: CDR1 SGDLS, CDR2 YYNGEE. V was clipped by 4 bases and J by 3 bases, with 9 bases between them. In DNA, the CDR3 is TGTGCCAGCAGCTTATACAAGACAGATACGCAGTATTTT. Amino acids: CASSLYKTDTQYF.

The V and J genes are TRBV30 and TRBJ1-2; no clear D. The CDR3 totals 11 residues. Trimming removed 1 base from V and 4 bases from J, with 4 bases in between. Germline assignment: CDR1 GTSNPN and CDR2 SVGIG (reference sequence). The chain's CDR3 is CAWSGLYGYTF. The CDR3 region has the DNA TGTGCCTGGAGTGGCCTCTATGGCTACACCTTC.

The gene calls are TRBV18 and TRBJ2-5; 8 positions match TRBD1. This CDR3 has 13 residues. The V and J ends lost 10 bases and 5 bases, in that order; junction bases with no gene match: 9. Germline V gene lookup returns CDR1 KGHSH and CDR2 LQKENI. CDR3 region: CATAGGAGETQYF. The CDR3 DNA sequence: TGTGCCACCGCAGGGGGCGCGGGGGAGACCCAGTACTTC.

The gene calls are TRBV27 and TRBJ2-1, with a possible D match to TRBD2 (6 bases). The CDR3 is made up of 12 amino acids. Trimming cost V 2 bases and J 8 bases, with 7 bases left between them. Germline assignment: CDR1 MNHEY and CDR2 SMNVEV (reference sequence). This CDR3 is CASSLAGYEQFF. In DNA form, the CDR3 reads TGTGCCAGCAGTTTAGCGGGGTATGAGCAGTTCTTC.

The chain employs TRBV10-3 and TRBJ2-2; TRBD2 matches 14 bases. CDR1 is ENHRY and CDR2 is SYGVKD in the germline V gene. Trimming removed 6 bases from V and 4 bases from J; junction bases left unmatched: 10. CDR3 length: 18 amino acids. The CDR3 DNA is TGTGCCATCAGCACCTGGACTAGCGGGGGGTTCGCCACCGGGGAGCTGTTTTTT. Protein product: CAISTWTSGGFATGELFF.

The CDR3 protein is CASSQAGTSGGSDTQYF. The DNA for the CDR3 is TGCGCCAGCAGCCAAGCCGGGACTAGCGGGGGATCAGATACGCAGTATTTT. This rearrangement joins TRBV4-1 to TRBJ2-3, with 14 bases lining up with TRBD2. In germline, CDR1 is MGHRA, CDR2 YSYEKL. This CDR3 is 17 amino acids long. The trim removed 1 base at V and 4 bases at J, leaving 4 bases unmatched.